The rows below give T cell receptor beta chains drawn from one sample of a study of human T cells and chemical hapten exposure. TCRdb re-analysed the RACE reads in MiXCR, keeping a single row per CDR3 protein. In the table there are under 70,000 distinct CDR3 sequences, 10% to 12% of which are singletons. The source was whole blood, collected in connection with sensitization to the hapten diphenylcyclopropenone (DPC). The receptors here all came from a woman aged 40 to 50 with alopecia areata. Some clones in this sample may be carry-over from other donors' samples. CDR3s include the opening cysteine and the closing phenylalanine or tryptophan. D genes are given only for firm matches. Some rows mark clone size as missing; the rest say once, few, many or name a class of expanded clone.

abundance	v_gene	d_gene	j_gene	CDR3nt	CDR3aa
NA	TRBV6-6	NA	TRBJ2-1	TGTGCCAGCAGCTTCCTCCCCGTCAATGAGCAGTTCTTC	CASSFLPVNEQFF
few	TRBV25-1	NA	TRBJ1-4	TGTGCCAGCAGTGATAACCGGTTACTACGGTCTAATGAAAAACTGTTTTTT	CASSDNRLLRSNEKLFF
NA	TRBV6-1	NA	TRBJ1-1	TGTGCCAGCAGTGATCTCGGCCCGAACACTGAAGCTTTCTTT	CASSDLGPNTEAFF
few	TRBV7-9	NA	TRBJ2-5	TGTGCCAGCAGCTTAGCAGGGACACAAGAGACCCAGTACTTC	CASSLAGTQETQYF
NA	TRBV6-2/TRBV6-3	NA	TRBJ2-3	TGTGCCAGCAGGGGTCCGCTGCGGACAGATACGCAGTATTTT	CASRGPLRTDTQYF
NA	TRBV9	TRBD1	TRBJ2-1	TGTGCCAGCAGCGTAGTCGGGGGACAGGTTTCCTACAATGAGCAGTTCTTC	CASSVVGGQVSYNEQFF
few	TRBV6-2/TRBV6-3	NA	TRBJ2-1	TGTGCCAGCAGCCAATCGGCAGGAACATGGGATGAGCAGTTCTTC	CASSQSAGTWDEQFF
few	TRBV30	NA	TRBJ1-4	TGTGCCTGGACACAGGGCTTTGCAACTAATGAAAAACTGTTTTTT	CAWTQGFATNEKLFF
few	TRBV24-1	NA	TRBJ2-3	TGTGCCACCAGTACCAGCACAGATACGCAGTATTTT	CATSTSTDTQYF
many	TRBV7-8	NA	TRBJ1-5	TGTGCCAGCAGCTCAACTGGAAGTCAGCCCCAGCATTTT	CASSSTGSQPQHF
few	TRBV4-1	TRBD1	TRBJ1-5	TGCGCCAGCAGCCAAGAACGACAGGGCGACCAGCCCCAGCATTTT	CASSQERQGDQPQHF
NA	TRBV7-7	NA	TRBJ2-2	TGTGCTAGCAGCTCCGGGTCCGGGGAGCTGTTTTTT	CASSSGSGELFF
many	TRBV29-1	NA	TRBJ2-7	TGCAGCGTTGCCCCTGACACTACAGGGCCCTACGAGCAGTACTTC	CSVAPDTTGPYEQYF
NA	TRBV18	NA	TRBJ1-1	TGTGCCAGCTCACCAGGGTCTGGGAACACTGAAGCTTTCTTT	CASSPGSGNTEAFF
many	TRBV11-2	NA	TRBJ1-2	TGTGCCAGCAGCAAAGAAGGAGGAGCTAACTATGGCTACACCTTC	CASSKEGGANYGYTF
NA	TRBV6-5	TRBD1	TRBJ2-6	TGTGCCAGCAGTTACTTCAGGGGGCACGGGGCCAACGTCCTGACTTTC	CASSYFRGHGANVLTF
many	TRBV4-3	NA	TRBJ2-4	TGCGCCAGCAGCCAAGCCCCTCCGGGCCTAGCCAAAAACATTCAGTACTTC	CASSQAPPGLAKNIQYF
few	TRBV28	NA	TRBJ2-7	TGTGCCAGCAGTTTAGCTCGGGTCTACGAGCAGTACTTC	CASSLARVYEQYF
few	TRBV7-2	NA	TRBJ1-5	TGTGCCAGCAGCTCGCAAAATAGCAATCAGCCCCAGCATTTT	CASSSQNSNQPQHF
NA	TRBV7-6	NA	TRBJ2-7	TGTGCCAGCAGCTTAGTCAGGAGCTCCTACGAGCAGTACTTC	CASSLVRSSYEQYF
NA	TRBV12-3/TRBV12-4	NA	TRBJ2-7	TGTGCCAGCAGTTTAAACCCGACGGAGCAGTACTTC	CASSLNPTEQYF
NA	TRBV5-4	NA	TRBJ2-1	TGTGCCAGCAGCACGCCGAACACGGATGAGCAGTTCTTC	CASSTPNTDEQFF
NA	TRBV27	TRBD1	TRBJ1-2	TGTGCCAGCAGTTTGGTTAACAGGGGCTATGGCTACACCTTC	CASSLVNRGYGYTF
NA	TRBV7-2	NA	TRBJ1-1	TGTGCCAGCAGCTCCGAGCCTACAGGTATGGCTTTCTTT	CASSSEPTGMAFF
NA	TRBV2	NA	TRBJ1-2	TGTGCCAGTCTGAGGAGGGGAGACTATGGCTACACCTTC	CASLRRGDYGYTF
NA	TRBV30	TRBD2	TRBJ2-7	TGTGCCTGGAGTGTTGAGCGGGAGCCCTACGAGCAGTACTTC	CAWSVEREPYEQYF
few	TRBV3-1	NA	TRBJ2-1	TGTGCCAGCAGCCAAAGGCTAGCGTCTAGCTCCTACAATGAGCAGTTCTTC	CASSQRLASSSYNEQFF
few	TRBV27	NA	TRBJ2-7	TGTGCCAGCAGTCGGGCCCCTGGCGAGCAGTACTTC	CASSRAPGEQYF
NA	TRBV7-2	NA	TRBJ1-1	TGTGCCAGCAGCCTCGTAAAGGTTTCTGAAGCTTTCTTT	CASSLVKVSEAFF
NA	TRBV10-1	TRBD1	TRBJ2-7	TGCGCCAGCAGTGAGGGCCAGGGGGCCGCCTACGAGCAGTACTTC	CASSEGQGAAYEQYF
few	TRBV7-2	NA	TRBJ2-1	TGTGCCAGCAGCTCGTCCGGGACTGACCCCTACAATGAGCAGTTCTTC	CASSSSGTDPYNEQFF
NA	TRBV20-1	TRBD2	TRBJ2-3	TGCAGTGCGAGACCATCCCCTAAGGTAGCGGGACGCACAGATACGCAGTATTTT	CSARPSPKVAGRTDTQYF
few	TRBV11-2	TRBD1	TRBJ2-2	TGTGCCAGCAGCTTATCCAGGACCGGGACAGGCACCGGGGAGCTGTTTTTT	CASSLSRTGTGTGELFF
few	TRBV3-1	NA	TRBJ1-3	TGTGCCAGCAGCCAAGATCGGGGGAGAAGTTGGACCATATATTTT	CASSQDRGRSWTIYF
NA	TRBV14	TRBD2	TRBJ2-2	TGTGCCAGCAGCCTACGACTAGCGGGAGGGTCGGGCACCGGGGAGCTGTTTTTT	CASSLRLAGGSGTGELFF
few	TRBV12-3/TRBV12-4	TRBD2	TRBJ2-7	TGTGCCAGCAGTTTGGGACTAGCGGACGCCTACGAGCAGTACTTC	CASSLGLADAYEQYF
many	TRBV25-1	TRBD2	TRBJ2-3	TGTGCCAGCAGTGAAGCTAGCGGGAGCGAGGTTCAAGATACGCAGTATTTT	CASSEASGSEVQDTQYF
NA	TRBV12-3/TRBV12-4	NA	TRBJ2-3	TGTGCCAGCAGTTTAGCGGACGGGACGCAGTATTTT	CASSLADGTQYF
many	TRBV6-2/TRBV6-3	TRBD2	TRBJ2-2	TGTGCCAGCAGTTATGCTAGCGGGAGGGTGACCGGGGAGCTGTTTTTT	CASSYASGRVTGELFF
few	TRBV11-3	NA	TRBJ1-1	TGTGCCAGCAGCATTCAGAGGAACACTGAAGCTTTCTTT	CASSIQRNTEAFF
many	TRBV20-1	TRBD1	TRBJ1-6	TGCAGTGCTAGAGGTTCAGGGGGCGCCGGTTATAATTCACCCCTCCACTTT	CSARGSGGAGYNSPLHF
many	TRBV6-2/TRBV6-3	NA	TRBJ2-6	TGTGCCAGCAGCAAATCTGGGGCCAACGTCCTGACTTTC	CASSKSGANVLTF
few	TRBV5-4	TRBD1	TRBJ1-4	TGTGCCAGCAGCTCCCGGACAGGGGGTGGTGAAAAACTGTTTTTT	CASSSRTGGGEKLFF
few	TRBV11-1	NA	TRBJ1-1	TGTGCCAGCAGCTTAACTGACTTGAACACTGAAGCTTTCTTT	CASSLTDLNTEAFF
many	TRBV20-1	NA	TRBJ2-5	TGCAGTGCTGCCCCGCGGGGAAAGCAAGAGACCCAGTACTTC	CSAAPRGKQETQYF
NA	TRBV21-1	NA	TRBJ2-2	TGTGCCAGCAGCGAAGGGGGGGCCTGTACCGGGGAGCTGTTTTTT	CASSEGGACTGELFF
NA	TRBV2	TRBD1	TRBJ2-7	TGTGCCAGCTTCCTTGGACAGGGGTCCCACGAGCAGTACTTC	CASFLGQGSHEQYF
many	TRBV7-2	TRBD1	TRBJ2-1	TGTGCCAGCAGCACCGACAGGGCAGACAATGAGCAGTTCTTC	CASSTDRADNEQFF
many	TRBV6-5	TRBD1	TRBJ1-4	TGTGCCAGCCGGGGACAGGGCCAAAATGAAAAACTGTTTTTT	CASRGQGQNEKLFF
NA	TRBV7-2	NA	TRBJ1-6	TGTGCCAGCAGCTTACCTTTCGAACCCCTCCACTTT	CASSLPFEPLHF
few	TRBV24-1	NA	TRBJ2-1	TGTGCCACCAGTGATTTGAAGCGGGCGGGGAATGAGCAGTTCTTC	CATSDLKRAGNEQFF
few	TRBV20-1	TRBD1	TRBJ1-2	TGCAGTGCTCCGGGACAGGGACACTATGGCTACACCTTC	CSAPGQGHYGYTF
many	TRBV9	TRBD2	TRBJ2-1	TGTGCCAGCAGCGAACTAGCGGGAGACTACAATGAGCAGTTCTTC	CASSELAGDYNEQFF
many	TRBV6-5	TRBD1	TRBJ2-5	TGTGCCAGCAGTGCCTTGACAGGGGGCGCCGAGACCCAGTACTTC	CASSALTGGAETQYF
many	TRBV6-2/TRBV6-3	NA	TRBJ1-1	TGTGCCAGCAGTTACTCGTCATTCCTTGAAGCTTTCTTT	CASSYSSFLEAFF